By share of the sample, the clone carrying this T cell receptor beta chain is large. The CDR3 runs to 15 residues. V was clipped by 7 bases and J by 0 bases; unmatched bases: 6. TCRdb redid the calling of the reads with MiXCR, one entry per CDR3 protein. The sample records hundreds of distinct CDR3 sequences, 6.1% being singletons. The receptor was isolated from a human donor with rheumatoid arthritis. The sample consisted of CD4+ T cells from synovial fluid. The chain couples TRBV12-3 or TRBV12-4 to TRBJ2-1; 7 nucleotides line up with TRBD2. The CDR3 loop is CASIPAGSSYNEQFF. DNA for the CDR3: TGTGCCAGCATCCCAGCGGGATCCTCCTACAATGAGCAGTTCTTC.